This T cell receptor (beta chain) is drawn from a study of Ad26.COV2.S vaccination and SARS-CoV-2 variants. Comments on this clone: Its cognate antigen is unknown.

The treatment denotes: about 20 received Ad26.COV2.S at low or high dose, single or two shots; about 5 received placebo; per-sample allocation not given. Day 63 after the first injection of vaccine or placebo was the sampling time. Generated by immunoSEQ multiplex PCR, the TCRdb table keeps only in-frame clones and is missing some. The sample has about 680,000 clones, roughly 90% seen once; the top ten hold over 1.3%. The study's findings and limits: CD8+ and CD4+ T cells specific for spike reportedly responded with substantial breadth after vaccination.

This sequence was found in a person between 18 and 60 years old who received the Ad26.COV2.S COVID-19 vaccine or a placebo. Specimen: peripheral blood, collected in a trial of Ad26.COV2.S vaccine versus placebo.

The CDR3 spells CASSQDFQSNQPQHF. The CDR3 nucleotides are TGCGCCAGCAGCCAAGATTTCCAGAGCAATCAGCCCCAGCATTTT. The genes are TRBV4-1 and TRBJ1-5; no clear D. V gave up 0 bases and J gave up 1 base, with 7 bases separating them. There are 15 residues in the CDR3. The germline V gene encodes CDR1 MGHRA and CDR2 YSYEKL.